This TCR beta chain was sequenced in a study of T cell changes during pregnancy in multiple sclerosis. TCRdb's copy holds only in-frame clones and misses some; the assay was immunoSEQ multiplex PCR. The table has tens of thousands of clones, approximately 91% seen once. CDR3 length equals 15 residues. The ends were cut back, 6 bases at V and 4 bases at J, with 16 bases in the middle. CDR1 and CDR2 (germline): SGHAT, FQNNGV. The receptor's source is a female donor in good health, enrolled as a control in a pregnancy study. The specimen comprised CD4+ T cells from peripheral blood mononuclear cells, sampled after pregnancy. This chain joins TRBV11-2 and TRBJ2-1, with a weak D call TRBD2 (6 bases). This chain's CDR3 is CASSRIAANYNEQFF. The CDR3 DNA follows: TGTGCCAGCAGTCGGATAGCGGCGAATTACAATGAGCAGTTCTTC.